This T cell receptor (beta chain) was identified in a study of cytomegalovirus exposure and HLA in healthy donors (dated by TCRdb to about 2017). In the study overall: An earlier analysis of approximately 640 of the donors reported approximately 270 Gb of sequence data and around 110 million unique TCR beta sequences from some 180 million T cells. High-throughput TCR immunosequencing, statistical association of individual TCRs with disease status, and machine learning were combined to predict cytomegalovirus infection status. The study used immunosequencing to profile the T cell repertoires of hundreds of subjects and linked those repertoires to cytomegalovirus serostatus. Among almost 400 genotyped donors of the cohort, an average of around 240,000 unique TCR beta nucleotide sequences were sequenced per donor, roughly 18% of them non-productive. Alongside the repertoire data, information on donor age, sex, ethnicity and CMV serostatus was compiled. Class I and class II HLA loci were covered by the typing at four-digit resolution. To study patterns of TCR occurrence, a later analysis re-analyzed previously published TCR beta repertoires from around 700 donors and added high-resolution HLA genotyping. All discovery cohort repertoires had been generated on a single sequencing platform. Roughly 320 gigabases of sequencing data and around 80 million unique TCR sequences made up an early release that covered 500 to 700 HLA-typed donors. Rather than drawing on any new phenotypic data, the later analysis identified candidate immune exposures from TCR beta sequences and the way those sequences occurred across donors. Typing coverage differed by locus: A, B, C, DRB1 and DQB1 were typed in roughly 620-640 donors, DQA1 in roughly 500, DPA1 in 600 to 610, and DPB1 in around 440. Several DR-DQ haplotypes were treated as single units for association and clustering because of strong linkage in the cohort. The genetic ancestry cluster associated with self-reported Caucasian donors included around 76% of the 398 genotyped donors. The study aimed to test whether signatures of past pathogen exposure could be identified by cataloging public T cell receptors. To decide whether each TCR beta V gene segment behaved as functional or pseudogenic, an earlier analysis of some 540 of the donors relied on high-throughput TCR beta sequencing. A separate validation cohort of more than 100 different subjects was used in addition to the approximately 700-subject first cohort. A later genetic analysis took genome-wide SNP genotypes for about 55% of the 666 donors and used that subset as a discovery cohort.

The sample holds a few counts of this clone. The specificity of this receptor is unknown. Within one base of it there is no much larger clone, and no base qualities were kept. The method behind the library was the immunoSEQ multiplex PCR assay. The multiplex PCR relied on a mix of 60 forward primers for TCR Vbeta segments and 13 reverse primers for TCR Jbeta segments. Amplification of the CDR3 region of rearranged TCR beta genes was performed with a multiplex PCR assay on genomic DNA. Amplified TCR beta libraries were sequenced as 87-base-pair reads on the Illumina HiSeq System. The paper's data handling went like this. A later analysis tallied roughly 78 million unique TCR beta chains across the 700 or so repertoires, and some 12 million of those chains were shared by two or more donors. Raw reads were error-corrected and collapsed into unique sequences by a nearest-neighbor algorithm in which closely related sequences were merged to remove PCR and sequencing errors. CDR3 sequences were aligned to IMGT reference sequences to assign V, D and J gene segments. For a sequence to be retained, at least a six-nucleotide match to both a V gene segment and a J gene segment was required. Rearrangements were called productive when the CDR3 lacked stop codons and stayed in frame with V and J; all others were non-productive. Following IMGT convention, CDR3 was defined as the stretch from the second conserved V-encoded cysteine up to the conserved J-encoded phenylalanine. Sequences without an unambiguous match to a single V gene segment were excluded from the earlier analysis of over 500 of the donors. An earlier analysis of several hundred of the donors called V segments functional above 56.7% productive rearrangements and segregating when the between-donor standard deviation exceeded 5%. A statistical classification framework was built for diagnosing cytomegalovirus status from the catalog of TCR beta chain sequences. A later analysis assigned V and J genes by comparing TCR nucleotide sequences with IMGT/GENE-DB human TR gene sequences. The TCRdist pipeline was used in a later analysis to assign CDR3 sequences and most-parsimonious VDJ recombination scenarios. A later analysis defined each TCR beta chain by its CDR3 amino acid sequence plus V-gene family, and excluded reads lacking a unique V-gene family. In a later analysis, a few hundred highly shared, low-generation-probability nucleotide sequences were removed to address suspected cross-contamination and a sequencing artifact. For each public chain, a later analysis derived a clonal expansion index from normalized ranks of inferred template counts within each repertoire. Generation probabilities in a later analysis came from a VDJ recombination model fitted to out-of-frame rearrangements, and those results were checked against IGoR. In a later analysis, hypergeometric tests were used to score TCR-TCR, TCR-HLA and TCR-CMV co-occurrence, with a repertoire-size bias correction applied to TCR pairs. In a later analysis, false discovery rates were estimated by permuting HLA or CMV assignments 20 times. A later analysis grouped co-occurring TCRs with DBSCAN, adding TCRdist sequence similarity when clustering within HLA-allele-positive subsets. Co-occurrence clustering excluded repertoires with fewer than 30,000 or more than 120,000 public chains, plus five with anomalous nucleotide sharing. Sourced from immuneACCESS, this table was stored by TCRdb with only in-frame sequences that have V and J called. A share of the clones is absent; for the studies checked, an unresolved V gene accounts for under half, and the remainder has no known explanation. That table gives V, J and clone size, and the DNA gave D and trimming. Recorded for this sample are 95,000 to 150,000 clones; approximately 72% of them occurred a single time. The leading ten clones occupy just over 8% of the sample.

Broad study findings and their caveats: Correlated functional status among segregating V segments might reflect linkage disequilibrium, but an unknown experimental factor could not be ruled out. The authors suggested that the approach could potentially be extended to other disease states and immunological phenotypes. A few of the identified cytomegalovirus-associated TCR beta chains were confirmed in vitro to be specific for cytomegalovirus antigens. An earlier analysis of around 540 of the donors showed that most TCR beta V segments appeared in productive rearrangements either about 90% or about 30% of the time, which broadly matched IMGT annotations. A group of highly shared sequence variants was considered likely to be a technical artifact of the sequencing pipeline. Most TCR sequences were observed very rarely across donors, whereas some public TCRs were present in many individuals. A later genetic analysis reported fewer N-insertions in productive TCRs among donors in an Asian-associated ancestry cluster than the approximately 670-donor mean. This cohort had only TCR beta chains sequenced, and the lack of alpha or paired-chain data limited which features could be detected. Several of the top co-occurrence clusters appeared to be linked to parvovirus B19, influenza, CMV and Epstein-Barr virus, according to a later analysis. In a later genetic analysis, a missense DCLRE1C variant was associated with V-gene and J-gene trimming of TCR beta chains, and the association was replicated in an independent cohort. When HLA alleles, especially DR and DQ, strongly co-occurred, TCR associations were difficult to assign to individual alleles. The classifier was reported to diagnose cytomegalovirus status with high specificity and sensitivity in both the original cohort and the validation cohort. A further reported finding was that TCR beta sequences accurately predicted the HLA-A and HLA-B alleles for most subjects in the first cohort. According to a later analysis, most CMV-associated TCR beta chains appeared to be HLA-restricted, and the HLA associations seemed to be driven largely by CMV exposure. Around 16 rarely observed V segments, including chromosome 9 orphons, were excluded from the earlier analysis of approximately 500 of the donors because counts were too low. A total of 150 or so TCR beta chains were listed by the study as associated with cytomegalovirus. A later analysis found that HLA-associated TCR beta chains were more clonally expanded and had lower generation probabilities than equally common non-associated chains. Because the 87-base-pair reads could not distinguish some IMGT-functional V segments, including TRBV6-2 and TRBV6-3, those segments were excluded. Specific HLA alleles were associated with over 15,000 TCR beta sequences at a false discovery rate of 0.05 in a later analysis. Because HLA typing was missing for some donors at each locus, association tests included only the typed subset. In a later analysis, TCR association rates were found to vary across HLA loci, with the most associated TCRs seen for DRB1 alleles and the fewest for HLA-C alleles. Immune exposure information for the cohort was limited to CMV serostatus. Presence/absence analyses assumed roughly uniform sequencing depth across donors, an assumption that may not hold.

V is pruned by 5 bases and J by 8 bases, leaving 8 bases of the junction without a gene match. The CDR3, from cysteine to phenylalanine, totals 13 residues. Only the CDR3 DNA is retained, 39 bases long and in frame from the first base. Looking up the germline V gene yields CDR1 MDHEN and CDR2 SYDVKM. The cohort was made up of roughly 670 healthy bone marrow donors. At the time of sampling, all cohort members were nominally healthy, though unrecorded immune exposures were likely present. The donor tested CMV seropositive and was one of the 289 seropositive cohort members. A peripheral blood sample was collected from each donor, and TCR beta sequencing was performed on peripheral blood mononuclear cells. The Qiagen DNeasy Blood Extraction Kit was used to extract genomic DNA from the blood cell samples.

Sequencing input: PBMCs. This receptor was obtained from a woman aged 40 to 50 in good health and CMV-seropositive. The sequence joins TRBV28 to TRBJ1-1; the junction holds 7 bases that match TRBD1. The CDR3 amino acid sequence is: CASSEPGQSEAFF. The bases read TGTGCCAGCAGTGAGCCGGGACAGTCGGAAGCTTTCTTT.